Listed below are T cell receptor beta chains from one sample, sequenced in a study of CD8 T cells in ankylosing spondylitis. TCRdb called the 5' RACE reads again in MiXCR, with one record for every CDR3 protein. This table holds 750,000 to 850,000 distinct CDR3 sequences, roughly 10% found once. Sequences were obtained from blood, either unsorted or a sorted T cell fraction (not recorded which). The receptors here all came from a male donor with ankylosing spondylitis. CDR3s include the opening cysteine and the closing phenylalanine or tryptophan.

>TRBJ1-2|TRBV20-1
CSAKGGVYGYTF
>TRBJ2-5|TRBV6-1
CASSHSNDIQETQYF
>TRBJ2-7|TRBV6-1
CASSAGPYEQYF
>TRBJ1-3|TRBV25-1
CASTTGTNSGNTIYF
>TRBJ1-1|TRBV12-5
CASASGALNTEAFF
>TRBJ2-5|TRBV7-2
CASSLSSYQETQYF
>TRBJ2-7|TRBV11-1
CASSLRMGGYEQYF
>TRBJ2-7|TRBV6-2/TRBV6-3
CASSARGYEQYF
>TRBJ2-1|TRBV28
CASNRGLADIGEQFF
>TRBJ2-7|TRBV4-1
CASSQTTDSAYEQYF
>TRBJ2-1|TRBV29-1
CSSTSGRPNEQFF
>TRBJ2-5|TRBV7-2
CASSLGETGYRETQYF
>TRBJ2-2|TRBV30
CAWSVPGELFF
>TRBJ2-7|TRBV6-2/TRBV6-3
CASSRARYEQYF
>TRBJ1-1|TRBV7-2
CASSQQGNTEAFF
>TRBJ1-2|TRBV29-1
CSAGQSYGYTF
>TRBJ2-1|TRBV28
CASSSSAISSYNEQFF
>TRBJ1-2|TRBV24-1
CATSEDGTGEGYTF
>TRBJ2-2|TRBV9
CASSVAAGTQNTGELFF
>TRBJ1-4|TRBV9
CASSWGGSTSATNEKLFF
>TRBJ2-1|TRBV5-6
CASSSSGRLAGDFYNEQFF
>TRBJ1-2|TRBV20-1
CSALFPQTSYGYTF
>TRBJ1-5|TRBV28
CASSLAANYNQPQHF
>TRBJ2-2|TRBV7-8
CASSPTYRAGGELFF
>TRBJ2-3|TRBV5-1
CASSWLAGGGDTQYF
>TRBJ2-5|TRBV29-1
CSVGPSQETQYF
>TRBJ2-1|TRBV7-2
CASSLAVTGGSYNEQFF
>TRBJ2-2|TRBV6-2/TRBV6-3
CASTPRGGAGELFF
>TRBJ2-7|TRBV11-2
CASSPVTLAYEQYF
>TRBJ2-7|TRBV7-2
CASSLAVGFSYEQYF
>TRBJ2-3|TRBV4-2
CASIGGRGGSTDTQYF
>TRBJ2-4|TRBV6-2/TRBV6-3
CASRQTATLAKNIQYF
>TRBJ2-1|TRBV10-2
CASSESAVSYNEQFF
>TRBJ1-3|TRBV7-2
CASSYTGYGNTIYF
>TRBJ1-1|TRBV7-8
CASSLAGAWNTEAFF
>TRBJ2-3|TRBV7-2
CASSPDGSQYF
>TRBJ1-4|TRBV5-1
CASSWGGRPTNEKLFF
>TRBJ1-1|TRBV5-5
CASSLAGGLEAFF
>TRBJ2-3|TRBV20-1
CSARWGSVSTDTQYF
>TRBJ2-4|TRBV4-3
CASSQVRGAKNIQYF
>TRBJ2-1|TRBV4-3
CASSQRDGPHSF
>TRBJ1-2|TRBV20-1
CSARHREGVGYTF
>TRBJ2-7|TRBV20-1
CSAPSASGFYEQYF
>TRBJ2-1|TRBV12-3/TRBV12-4
CASSFRTSGSGNEQFF
>TRBJ2-7|TRBV4-3
CASSQDSAGLYF
>TRBJ2-7|TRBV4-3
CASSQTPPGTGDYEQYF
>TRBJ1-1|TRBV20-1
CSARDRWTEAFF
>TRBJ1-1|TRBV7-9
CASSQTGATFF
>TRBJ2-7|TRBV4-3
CASSQEEEDEQYF
>TRBJ1-4|TRBV10-3
CAISELTVNEKLFF
>TRBJ1-6|TRBV15
CATSRGRGPIPNSPLHF
>TRBJ1-2|TRBV7-2
CASSLGGQGYGYTF
>TRBJ2-1|TRBV15
CATSRDRDEQFF
>TRBJ2-5|TRBV3-1
CASSRPDRPQYF
>TRBJ2-6|TRBV7-2
CASTKGGPGANVLTF
>TRBJ1-4|TRBV6-5
CASSYKGTDEKLFF
>TRBJ2-1|TRBV6-1
CASSPEVAGGGNEQFF
>TRBJ2-1|TRBV3-1
CACSSSAGYPNEQFF
>TRBJ2-2|TRBV15
CATSRVSTGNTGELFF